The present TCR beta chain was sequenced within a study of blood T cell repertoires in COVID-19. Per the original data handling: Amplification of reference gene primers provided the estimated nucleated cell counts. Assay used: immunoSEQ multiplex PCR; TCRdb lists only in-frame clones, some missing. The D gene and trimming were derived from the DNA, and the V and J assignments and clone size from that table. The sample gives about 200,000 clones, around 85% of which show up once; around a sixth is in the top ten. Recovered status applied to Cohort 3 donors who had two consecutive negative PCRs. It also applied to those with clearance or with symptom resolution. This clone appeared many times. Sample: PBMCs or T cells enriched from blood (not recorded which). This receptor was obtained from a man aged 40-50 years who had recovered from COVID-19.

CDR3 protein: CASRTHGGADNQPQHF. CDR3 bases: TGTGCCAGTAGAACCCACGGGGGGGCGGATAATCAGCCCCAGCATTTT. The J gene is TRBJ1-5, the V gene TRBV19, with a weak D call TRBD1 (6 bases). V shed 6 bases and J shed 4 bases, with 19 bases lying between them. This CDR3 comprises 16 residues. The germline V gene has CDR1 LNHDA and CDR2 SQIVND (reference sequence).